Below, 22 T cell receptor beta chains from the same sample are listed, as sequenced in a study of cytomegalovirus exposure and HLA in healthy donors. Amplification used 60 Vbeta primers and 13 Jbeta primers. The assay was immunoSEQ multiplex PCR, and TCRdb's table has in-frame clones only and misses some. The profile covers roughly 140,000 clones, with around 73% appearing a single time and around 15% taken by the ten largest. The sequencing sample was made of PBMCs. These receptors all stem from a human donor in good health.

The chain employs TRBV2 and TRBJ2-5, with TRBD2 matching over 9 bases. CDR1 and CDR2 from the germline V gene are SNHLY and FYNNEI. Trimming took 6 bases from V and 3 from J; bases not matched to a gene: 2. The CDR3 is made up of 13 amino acids. The CDR3 sequence is CASRAGGKETQYF. In DNA, the CDR3 is TGTGCCAGCAGAGCGGGGGGTAAAGAGACCCAGTACTTC.

The CDR3, as DNA: TGCGCCAGCAGACCACCAGGGACAGCGCCGTTTGGCTACACCTTC. It specifies CASRPPGTAPFGYTF. The rearrangement uses TRBV5-1 and TRBJ1-2; TRBD1 matches at 7 bases. The V gene end was trimmed by 5 bases and the J gene end by 7 bases; junction bases not matched to a gene: 14. The CDR3 totals 15 residues. CDR1 is SGHRS and CDR2 is YFSETQ in the germline V gene.

V gene TRBV2 combines with J gene TRBJ1-2, with D perhaps matching TRBD1 (6 bases). Looked up from germline, CDR1 is SNHLY and CDR2 is FYNNEI. The length of the CDR3 is 15 residues. Trimming shortened V by 5 bases and J by 2 bases, and 15 bases separated the two germline ends. CDR3 bases: TGTGCCAGCAGTCCCCAGACAGGACTGAACTATGGCTACACCTTC. This sequence encodes CASSPQTGLNYGYTF.

V usage is TRBV10-1 and J usage is TRBJ2-7, with 9 nucleotides matching TRBD1. The V segment lost 5 bases and the J segment 5 bases; nucleotides outside the gene matches: 7. The germline V gene has CDR1 WNHNN and CDR2 SYGVQD (reference sequence). The CDR3 loop spans 14 amino acids. CDR3 protein: CASSSSGDRDEQYF. The CDR3 nucleotides read TGCGCCAGCAGTTCAAGCGGGGACAGGGACGAGCAGTACTTC.

This rearrangement joins TRBV5-1 to TRBJ2-1, with 7 bases matching TRBD2. J lost 7 bases, V lost 0 bases, and 7 bases had no gene match. This CDR3 has 15 amino acids. Per the germline V gene, CDR1 is SGHRS and CDR2 is YFSETQ. This chain's CDR3 is CASSLVSSGGNEQFF. CDR3 sequence (DNA): TGCGCCAGCAGCTTGGTGTCTAGCGGAGGGAATGAGCAGTTCTTC.

This chain links TRBV28 with TRBJ2-3; D possibly corresponds to TRBD2 (7 bases). The CDR3 contains 18 residues. The V and J ends lost 2 bases and 5 bases respectively, with 23 bases between them. Looked up from germline, CDR1 is MDHEN and CDR2 is SYDVKM. CDR3 residues: CASSLEFIGGGLGDTQYF. CDR3 coding DNA: TGTGCCAGCAGTTTAGAATTTATAGGGGGGGGCCTGGGAGATACGCAGTATTTT.

The V gene is TRBV11-3, the J gene TRBJ2-1; D perhaps matches TRBD2 (5 bases). Germline CDR1 is SGHNT and CDR2 is YENEEA. Trimming stripped 1 base from V and 9 bases from J, with 13 bases between. This CDR3 is built from 14 residues. CDR3 nucleotides: TGTGCCAGCAGCTTAGTCGGACTGGATAGTGAGCAGTTCTTC. Translating gives CASSLVGLDSEQFF.

The chain couples TRBV28 to TRBJ2-3; no reliable D call. CDR3 length: 15 amino acids. Trimming pared 6 bases from V and 2 bases from J, leaving 15 bases between. Germline V gives CDR1 MDHEN, CDR2 SYDVKM. Here the CDR3 DNA reads TGTGCCAGCAGCCCGCCAACATCCCTCACAGATACGCAGTATTTT. As protein: CASSPPTSLTDTQYF.

This clone was recorded only once. Within the sample, other DNA sequences also encode this same CDR3. V gene TRBV18 combines with J gene TRBJ2-5, with 8 nucleotides matching TRBD2. The germline CDR1 and CDR2 sequences are KGHSH and LQKENI. The CDR3 loop spans 14 amino acids. Trimming at V came to 3 bases and at J to 1 base, leaving 1 base not matched to a gene. Here the CDR3 reads CASSPGLAQETQYF. The CDR3 nucleotides read TGTGCCAGCTCACCTGGACTAGCCCAAGAGACCCAGTACTTC.

This rearrangement joins TRBV19 to TRBJ2-3; D not resolved. V lost 3 bases and J lost 1, with 11 bases in between. The CDR3 is 15 residues long. Germline V gene data show CDR1 as LNHDA and CDR2 as SQIVND (reference sequence). CDR3 region: CASSISIRGTDTQYF. The DNA of the CDR3 is TGTGCCAGTAGTATTTCCATTCGCGGCACAGATACGCAGTATTTT.

The sample holds one count of this clone. The chain carries TRBV6-1 and TRBJ2-7, with 7 bases lining up with TRBD1. There are 12 residues in the CDR3. CDR1 and CDR2 from the germline V gene are MNHNS and SASEGT. The V segment lost 8 bases and the J segment 6 bases; nucleotides outside the gene matches: 7. The CDR3 here is CASQPGTVEQYF. As DNA, the CDR3 is TGTGCCAGCCAACCCGGGACAGTCGAGCAGTACTTC.

V gene TRBV10-3 combines with J gene TRBJ2-5; 9 bases match TRBD2. Germline V gene sequence: CDR1 ENHRY, CDR2 SYGVKD. The CDR3 sequence is 16 residues long. V lost 3 bases and J lost 2; bases outside the gene matches: 7. The CDR3 bases are TGTGCCATCAGTGACCCAAGACTAGCGGCACAAGAGACCCAGTACTTC. Amino acid sequence: CAISDPRLAAQETQYF.

The chain has TRBV9 and TRBJ2-1, with a tentative D call TRBD2 (5 bases). Germline V gives CDR1 SGDLS, CDR2 YYNGEE. This CDR3 contains 15 residues. With 0 bases removed from V and 0 bases from J, the gap between germline ends came to 7 bases. CDR3 nucleotide sequence: TGTGCCAGCAGCGTAGGGGAGAGCTCCTACAATGAGCAGTTCTTC. Amino acid sequence: CASSVGESSYNEQFF.

The genes are TRBV5-5 and TRBJ2-7; 7 bases fit TRBD2. With V trimmed by 1 base and J by 3 bases, 7 bases remained unmatched. The germline V gene has CDR1 SGHKS and CDR2 YYEKEE (reference sequence). This CDR3 has 15 residues. The CDR3 DNA reads TGTGCCAGCAGCTTGTCACGACTAGCCTACTACGAGCAGTACTTC. It specifies CASSLSRLAYYEQYF.

The CDR3 is CASSLTGFNYGYTF. CDR3 coding DNA: TGCGCCAGCAGCTTGACAGGGTTTAACTATGGCTACACCTTC. J is TRBJ1-2 and V is TRBV5-1; D possibly corresponds to TRBD1 (6 bases). The CDR3 totals 14 residues. Germline values: CDR1 SGHRS, CDR2 YFSETQ. The V end was cut by 1 base, the J end by 1 base, with 8 bases between.

V gene TRBV5-1 combines with J gene TRBJ2-1, with 10 nucleotides matching TRBD2. Germline assignment: CDR1 SGHRS and CDR2 YFSETQ. CDR3 size: 17 residues. V shed 0 bases, J shed 0 bases, and the junction held 3 bases outside the gene matches. The CDR3 nucleotides read TGCGCCAGCAGCTTGGTGTCTAGCGGGAGCTCCTACAATGAGCAGTTCTTC. Protein sequence: CASSLVSSGSSYNEQFF.

This chain uses TRBV29-1 with TRBJ2-3; 7 bases agree with TRBD2. Per the germline V gene, CDR1 is SQVTM and CDR2 is ANQGSEA. The V gene end was trimmed by 5 bases and the J gene end by 2 bases; junction bases not matched to a gene: 10. This CDR3 is 15 amino acids long. The CDR3 DNA follows: TGCAGCGTTTCCCCTAGCGGCAGAACCACAGATACGCAGTATTTT. This gives the protein CSVSPSGRTTDTQYF.

There are a few counts of this clone. V gene TRBV6-7 combines with J gene TRBJ2-7; weak D call: TRBD1 (5 bases). TRBV6-7 carries the ORF label, with uncertain function. The V end lost 0 bases, the J end lost 1 base, and 16 bases lay between the germline ends. The CDR3 runs to 17 residues. The CDR3 bases are TGTGCCAGCAGTTACTCGGTCATTTATGCAGGGTCCTACGAGCAGTACTTC. Protein sequence: CASSYSVIYAGSYEQYF.

The V call is TRBV27, the J call TRBJ1-1; tentatively, D is TRBD1 (5 bases). V was clipped by 2 bases and J by 6 bases, with 13 bases between them. CDR3 size: 14 residues. The germline V gene has CDR1 MNHEY and CDR2 SMNVEV (reference sequence). Here the CDR3 reads CASSLRGGVPEAFF. The CDR3 DNA sequence: TGTGCCAGCAGTTTAAGAGGAGGGGTACCTGAAGCTTTCTTT.

This clone was seen a handful of times. The chain carries TRBV5-4 and TRBJ2-7, with D tentatively TRBD2 (6 bases). The ends were cut back, 4 bases at V and 3 bases at J, with 8 bases in the middle. The CDR3 sequence is 12 residues long. Looked up from germline, CDR1 is SGHNT and CDR2 is YYREEE (reference sequence). The CDR3 DNA is TGTGCCAGCAGCATGGACTACTACGAGCAGTACTTC. Protein product: CASSMDYYEQYF.

As regards this clone: This sample includes further DNA sequences coding for the same CDR3. The chain recombines TRBV6-1 with TRBJ2-1; D is ambiguous. The V and J ends lost 2 bases and 7 bases respectively, with 3 bases between them. CDR3 length: 11 residues. Per the germline V gene, CDR1 is MNHNS and CDR2 is SASEGT. The CDR3 here is CASSEPNEQFF. Written as DNA, the CDR3 is TGTGCCAGCAGTGAACCGAATGAGCAGTTCTTC.

The chain has TRBV9 and TRBJ2-5; tentative D call: TRBD2 (6 bases). The CDR3 is 14 residues long. Germline CDR1 SGDLS, CDR2 YYNGEE. Trimming cost V 0 bases and J 5 bases, with 11 bases left between them. The CDR3 DNA reads TGTGCCAGCAGCGTAGGCGGGGTCGGGGAGACCCAGTACTTC. It is translated as CASSVGGVGETQYF.